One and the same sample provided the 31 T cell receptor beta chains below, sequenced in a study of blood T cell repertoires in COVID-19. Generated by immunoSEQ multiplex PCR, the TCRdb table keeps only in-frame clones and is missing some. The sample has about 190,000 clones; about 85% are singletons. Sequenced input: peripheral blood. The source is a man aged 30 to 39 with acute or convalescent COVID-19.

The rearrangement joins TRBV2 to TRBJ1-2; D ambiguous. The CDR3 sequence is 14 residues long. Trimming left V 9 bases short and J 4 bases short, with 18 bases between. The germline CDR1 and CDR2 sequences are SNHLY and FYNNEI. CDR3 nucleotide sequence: TGTGCCAGTAATGCTGAGGGAGGAGGCTATGGCTACACCTTC. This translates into CASNAEGGGYGYTF.

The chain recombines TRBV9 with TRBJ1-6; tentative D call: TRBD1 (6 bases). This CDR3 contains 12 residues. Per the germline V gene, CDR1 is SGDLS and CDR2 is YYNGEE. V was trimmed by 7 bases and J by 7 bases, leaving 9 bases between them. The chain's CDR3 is CASGGANSPLHF. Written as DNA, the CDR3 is TGTGCCAGCGGGGGGGCGAATTCACCCCTCCACTTT.

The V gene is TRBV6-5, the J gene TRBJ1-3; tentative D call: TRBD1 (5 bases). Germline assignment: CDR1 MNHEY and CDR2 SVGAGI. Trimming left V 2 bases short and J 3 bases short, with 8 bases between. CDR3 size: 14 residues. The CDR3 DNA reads TGTGCCAGCAGTTACAGTCAGGGTGGAAACACCATATATTTT. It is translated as CASSYSQGGNTIYF.

The CDR3 DNA sequence: TGTGCCAGCAGCGGGGGCCAGGGGGCCTACAATGAGCAGTTCTTC. Its translation: CASSGGQGAYNEQFF. V gene TRBV9 combines with J gene TRBJ2-1; 7 bases are a match to TRBD1. V was clipped by 3 bases and J by 2 bases; unmatched bases: 5. This CDR3 has 15 residues. Germline CDR1 SGDLS, CDR2 YYNGEE. The whole variable domain, filled in from reference TRBV9 and TRBJ2-1, reads DSGVTQTPKHLITATGQRVTLRCSPRSGDLSVYWYQQSLDQGLQFLIQYYNGEERAKGNILERFSAQQFPDLHSELNLSSLELGDSALYFCASSGGQGAYNEQFFGPGTRLTVL.

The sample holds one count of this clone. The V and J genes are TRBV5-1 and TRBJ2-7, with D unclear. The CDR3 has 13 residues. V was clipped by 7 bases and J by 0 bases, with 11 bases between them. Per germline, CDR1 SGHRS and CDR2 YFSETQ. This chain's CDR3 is CASRVVSSYEQYF. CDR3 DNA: TGCGCCAGCCGTGTTGTTTCCTCCTACGAGCAGTACTTC.

The CDR3 here is CASSGGTAANTGELFF. CDR3 nucleotide sequence: TGTGCCAGCAGCGGAGGGACTGCCGCGAACACCGGGGAGCTGTTTTTT. The chain carries TRBV9 and TRBJ2-2; D possibly corresponds to TRBD2 (6 bases). Trimming pared 3 bases from V and 0 bases from J, leaving 12 bases between. CDR1 SGDLS and CDR2 YYNGEE come from the germline V gene. This CDR3 is 16 amino acids long. Drawing the rest from reference TRBV9 and TRBJ2-2, the complete variable domain is DSGVTQTPKHLITATGQRVTLRCSPRSGDLSVYWYQQSLDQGLQFLIQYYNGEERAKGNILERFSAQQFPDLHSELNLSSLELGDSALYFCASSGGTAANTGELFFGEGSRLTVL.

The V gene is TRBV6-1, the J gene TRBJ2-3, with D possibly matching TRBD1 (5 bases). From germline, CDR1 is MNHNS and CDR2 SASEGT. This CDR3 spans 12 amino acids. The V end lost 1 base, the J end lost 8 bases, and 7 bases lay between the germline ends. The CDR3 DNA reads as TGTGCCAGCAGTGAAGTGGGGCGTACGCAGTATTTT. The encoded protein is CASSEVGRTQYF.

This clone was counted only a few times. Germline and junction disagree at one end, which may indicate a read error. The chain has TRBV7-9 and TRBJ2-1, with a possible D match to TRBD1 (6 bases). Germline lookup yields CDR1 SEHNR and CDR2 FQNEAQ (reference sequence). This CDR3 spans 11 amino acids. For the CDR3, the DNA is TGTGCCAGCAGCTTAGCACAGGGTTTGGTCTTC. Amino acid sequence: CASSLAQGLVF.

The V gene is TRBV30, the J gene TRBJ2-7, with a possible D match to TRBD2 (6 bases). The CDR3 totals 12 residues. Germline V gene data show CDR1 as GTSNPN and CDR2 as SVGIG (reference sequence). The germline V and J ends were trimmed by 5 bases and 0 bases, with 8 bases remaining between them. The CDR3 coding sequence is TGTGCCTGGCGGGGGTTCTCCTACGAGCAGTACTTC. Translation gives CAWRGFSYEQYF.

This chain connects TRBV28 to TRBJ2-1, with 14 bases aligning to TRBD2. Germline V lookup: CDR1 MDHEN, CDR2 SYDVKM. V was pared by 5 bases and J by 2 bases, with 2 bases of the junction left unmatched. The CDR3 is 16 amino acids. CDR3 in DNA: TGTGCCAGCAGTGGGACTAGCGGGAGTCCCTACAATGAGCAGTTCTTC. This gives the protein CASSGTSGSPYNEQFF.

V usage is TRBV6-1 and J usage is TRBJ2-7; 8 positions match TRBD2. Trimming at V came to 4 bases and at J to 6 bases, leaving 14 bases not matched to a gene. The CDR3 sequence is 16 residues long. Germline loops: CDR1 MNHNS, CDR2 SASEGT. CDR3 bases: TGTGCCAGCAGTGCGATTGGCGGGGGGTATGGTCGCGAGCAGTACTTC. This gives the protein CASSAIGGGYGREQYF.

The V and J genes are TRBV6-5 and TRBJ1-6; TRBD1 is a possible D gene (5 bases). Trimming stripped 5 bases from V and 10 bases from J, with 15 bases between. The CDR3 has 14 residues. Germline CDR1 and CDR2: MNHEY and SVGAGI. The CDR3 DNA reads TGTGCCAGCAGTCGGGCAGGGATAATCTCACCCCTCCACTTT. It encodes CASSRAGIISPLHF.

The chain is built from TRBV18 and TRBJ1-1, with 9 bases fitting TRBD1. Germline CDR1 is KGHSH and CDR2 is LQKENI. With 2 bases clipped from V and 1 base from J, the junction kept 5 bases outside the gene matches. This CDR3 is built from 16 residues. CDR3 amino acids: CASSPRTGQGNTEAFF. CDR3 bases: TGTGCCAGCTCACCAAGAACGGGACAGGGGAACACTGAAGCTTTCTTT.

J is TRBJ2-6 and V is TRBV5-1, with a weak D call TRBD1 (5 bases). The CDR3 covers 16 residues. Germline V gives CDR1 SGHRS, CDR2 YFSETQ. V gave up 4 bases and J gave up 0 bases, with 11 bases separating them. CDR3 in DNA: TGCGCCAGCAGCGTGACAGTTTTCTCTGGGGCCAACGTCCTGACTTTC. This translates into CASSVTVFSGANVLTF.

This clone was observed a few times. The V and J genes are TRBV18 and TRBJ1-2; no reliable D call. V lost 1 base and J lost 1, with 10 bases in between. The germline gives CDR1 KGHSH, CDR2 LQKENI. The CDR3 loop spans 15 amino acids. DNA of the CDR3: TGTGCCAGCTCACCACGAGACACCATTAACTATGGCTACACCTTC. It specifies CASSPRDTINYGYTF.

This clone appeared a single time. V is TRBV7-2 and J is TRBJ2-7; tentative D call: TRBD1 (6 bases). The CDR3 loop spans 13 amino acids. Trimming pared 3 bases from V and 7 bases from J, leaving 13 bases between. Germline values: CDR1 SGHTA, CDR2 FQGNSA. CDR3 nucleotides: TGTGCCAGCAGCTTCATCAGGGGAGTAGAGCAGTACTTC. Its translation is CASSFIRGVEQYF. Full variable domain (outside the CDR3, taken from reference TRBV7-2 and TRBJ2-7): GAGVSQSPSNKVTEKGKDVELRCDPISGHTALYWYRQSLGQGLEFLIYFQGNSAPDKSGLPSDRFSAERTGGSVSTLTIQRTQQEDSAVYLCASSFIRGVEQYFGPGTRLTVT.

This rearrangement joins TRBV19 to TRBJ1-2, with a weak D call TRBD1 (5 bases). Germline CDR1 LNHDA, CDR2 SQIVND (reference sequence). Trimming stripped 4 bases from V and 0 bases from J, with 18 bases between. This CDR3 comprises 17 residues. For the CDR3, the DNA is TGTGCCAGTAGTACCTCGGGACTGCTACGTGCTAACTATGGCTACACCTTC. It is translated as CASSTSGLLRANYGYTF. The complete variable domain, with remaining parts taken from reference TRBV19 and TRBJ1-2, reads DGGITQSPKYLFRKEGQNVTLSCEQNLNHDAMYWYRQDPGQGLRLIYYSQIVNDFQKGDIAEGYSVSREKKESFPLTVTSAQKNPTAFYLCASSTSGLLRANYGYTFGSGTRLTVV.

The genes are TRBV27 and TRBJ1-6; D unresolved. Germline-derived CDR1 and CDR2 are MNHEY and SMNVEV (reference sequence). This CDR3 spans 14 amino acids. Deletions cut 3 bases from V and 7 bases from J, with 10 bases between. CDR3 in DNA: TGTGCCAGCAGTTTGGCGGACTGGAATTCACCCCTCCACTTT. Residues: CASSLADWNSPLHF.

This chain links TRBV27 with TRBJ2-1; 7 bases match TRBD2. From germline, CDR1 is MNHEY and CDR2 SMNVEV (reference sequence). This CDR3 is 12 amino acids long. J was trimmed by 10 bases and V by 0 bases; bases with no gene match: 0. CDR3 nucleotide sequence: TGTGCCAGCAGTTTATCGGGGGGGGAGCAGTTCTTC. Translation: CASSLSGGEQFF.

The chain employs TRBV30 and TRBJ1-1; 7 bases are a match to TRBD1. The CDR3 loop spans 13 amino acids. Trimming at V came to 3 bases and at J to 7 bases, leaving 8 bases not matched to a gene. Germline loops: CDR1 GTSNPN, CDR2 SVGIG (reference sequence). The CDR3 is CAWRGGQPSEAFF. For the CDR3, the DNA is TGTGCCTGGAGGGGGGGACAGCCTAGTGAAGCTTTCTTT.

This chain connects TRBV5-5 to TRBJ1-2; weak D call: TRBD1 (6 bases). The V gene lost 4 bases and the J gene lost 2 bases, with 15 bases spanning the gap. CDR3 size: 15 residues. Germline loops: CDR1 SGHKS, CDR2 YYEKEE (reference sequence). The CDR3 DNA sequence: TGTGCCAGCAGCAAAACGACAGGAACAAACTATGGCTACACCTTC. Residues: CASSKTTGTNYGYTF.

This CDR3 is CASNGQGYGELFF. The CDR3 DNA sequence: TGTGCCAGCAACGGACAGGGGTACGGGGAGCTGTTTTTT. The rearrangement uses TRBV6-5 and TRBJ2-2; 9 bases align to TRBD1. Trimming at V came to 7 bases and at J to 7 bases, leaving 4 bases not matched to a gene. Germline V gene data show CDR1 as MNHEY and CDR2 as SVGAGI. The CDR3 covers 13 residues.

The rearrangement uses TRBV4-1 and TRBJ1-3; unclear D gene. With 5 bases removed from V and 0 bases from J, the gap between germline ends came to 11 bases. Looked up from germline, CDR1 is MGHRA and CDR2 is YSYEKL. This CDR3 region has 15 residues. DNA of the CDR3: TGCGCCAGCAGCGTAAGGGAGAGCTCTGGAAACACCATATATTTT. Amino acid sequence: CASSVRESSGNTIYF.

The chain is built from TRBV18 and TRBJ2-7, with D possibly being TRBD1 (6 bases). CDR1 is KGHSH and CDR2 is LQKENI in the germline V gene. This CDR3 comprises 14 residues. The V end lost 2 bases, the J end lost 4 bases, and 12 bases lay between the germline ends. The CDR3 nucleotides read TGTGCCAGCTCACCAACCAGGGGAAATTACGAGCAGTACTTC. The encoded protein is CASSPTRGNYEQYF.

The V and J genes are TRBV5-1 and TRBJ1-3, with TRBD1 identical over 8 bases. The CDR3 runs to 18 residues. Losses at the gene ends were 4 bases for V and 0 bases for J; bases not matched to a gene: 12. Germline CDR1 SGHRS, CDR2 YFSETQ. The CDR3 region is CASSKWTGPGVSGNTIYF. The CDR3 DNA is TGCGCCAGCAGCAAGTGGACAGGGCCGGGAGTCTCTGGAAACACCATATATTTT.

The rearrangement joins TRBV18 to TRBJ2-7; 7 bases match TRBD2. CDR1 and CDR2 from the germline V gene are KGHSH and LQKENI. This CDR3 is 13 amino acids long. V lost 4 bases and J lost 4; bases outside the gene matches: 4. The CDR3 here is CASSRGGGYEQYF. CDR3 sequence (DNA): TGTGCCAGCTCACGTGGCGGGGGATACGAGCAGTACTTC. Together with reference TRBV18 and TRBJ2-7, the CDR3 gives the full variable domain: NAGVMQNPRHLVRRRGQEARLRCSPMKGHSHVYWYRQLPEEGLKFMVYLQKENIIDESGMPKERFSAEFPKEGPSILRIQQVVRGDSAAYFCASSRGGGYEQYFGPGTRLTVT.

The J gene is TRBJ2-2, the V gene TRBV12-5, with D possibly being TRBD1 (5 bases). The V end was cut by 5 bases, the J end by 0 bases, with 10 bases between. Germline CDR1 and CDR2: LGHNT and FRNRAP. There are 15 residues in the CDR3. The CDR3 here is CASGHDSPNTGELFF. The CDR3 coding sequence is TGTGCTAGTGGTCACGACAGTCCGAACACCGGGGAGCTGTTTTTT.

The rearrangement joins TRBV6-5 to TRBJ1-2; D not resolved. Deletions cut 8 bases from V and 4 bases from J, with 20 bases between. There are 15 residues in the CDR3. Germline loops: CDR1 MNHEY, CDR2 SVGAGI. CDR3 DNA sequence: TGTGCCAGCCGGCCCTCCGGCGGATCTCCCTATGGCTACACCTTC. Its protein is CASRPSGGSPYGYTF.

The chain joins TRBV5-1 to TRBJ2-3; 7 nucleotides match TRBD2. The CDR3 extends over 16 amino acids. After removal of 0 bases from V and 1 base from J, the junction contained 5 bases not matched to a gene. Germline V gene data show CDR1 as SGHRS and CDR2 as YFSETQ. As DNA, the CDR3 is TGCGCCAGCAGCTTGGCTATGAGCGGGGGCACAGATACGCAGTATTTT. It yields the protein CASSLAMSGGTDTQYF.

CDR3 sequence: CASSYYRGSSYGYTF. The CDR3 DNA sequence: TGTGCCAGCAGCTATTACAGGGGGAGTAGCTATGGCTACACCTTC. J is TRBJ1-2 and V is TRBV11-2; 8 nucleotides match TRBD1. The CDR3 is 15 residues long. Trimming cost V 4 bases and J 4 bases; bases outside gene matches: 8. Per germline, CDR1 SGHAT and CDR2 FQNNGV.

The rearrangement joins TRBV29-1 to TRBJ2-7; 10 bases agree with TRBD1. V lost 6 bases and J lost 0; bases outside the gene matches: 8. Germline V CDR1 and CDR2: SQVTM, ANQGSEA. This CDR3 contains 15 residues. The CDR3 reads CSVRSRDRGSYEQYF. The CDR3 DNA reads TGCAGCGTACGCTCGCGGGACAGGGGCTCCTACGAGCAGTACTTC.